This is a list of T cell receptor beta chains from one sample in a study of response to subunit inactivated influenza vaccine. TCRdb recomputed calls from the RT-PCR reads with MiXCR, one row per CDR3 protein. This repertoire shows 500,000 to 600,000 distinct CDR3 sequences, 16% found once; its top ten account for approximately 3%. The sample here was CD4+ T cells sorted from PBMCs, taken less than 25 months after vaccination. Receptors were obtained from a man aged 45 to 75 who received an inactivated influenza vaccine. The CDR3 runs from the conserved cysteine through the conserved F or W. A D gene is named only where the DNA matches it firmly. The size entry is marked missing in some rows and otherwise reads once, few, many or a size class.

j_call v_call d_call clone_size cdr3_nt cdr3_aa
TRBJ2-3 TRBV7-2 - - TGTGCCAGCAGCTTGGGCGGGTTAGGCACAGATACGCAGTATTTT CASSLGGLGTDTQYF
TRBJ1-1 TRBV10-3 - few TGTGCCATCCGGGAATCCCCCCGAGGGGAAGCTTTCTTT CAIRESPRGEAFF
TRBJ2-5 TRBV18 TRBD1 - TGTGCCAGCTCACCGGGACAGGAGCAAGAGACCCAGTACTTC CASSPGQEQETQYF
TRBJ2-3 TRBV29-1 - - TGCAGCGTTGAGGGCATAGCATTCAGCAGCACAGATACGCAGTATTTT CSVEGIAFSSTDTQYF
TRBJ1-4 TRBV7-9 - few TGTGCCAGCAGCCAGTTAGCAACTAATGAAAAACTGTTTTTT CASSQLATNEKLFF
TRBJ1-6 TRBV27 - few TGTGCCAGCAGTGTGGGACACTATAATTCACCCCTCCACTTT CASSVGHYNSPLHF
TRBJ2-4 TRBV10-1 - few TGCGCCAGCACAGTCAGGGTCGGCAAAAACATTCAGTACTTC CASTVRVGKNIQYF
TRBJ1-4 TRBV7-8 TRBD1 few TGTGCCAGCAGCCGAACCGACAGGGGCGCTAATGAAAAACTGTTTTTT CASSRTDRGANEKLFF
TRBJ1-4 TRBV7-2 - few TGTGCCAGCAGCTTAGGGGGGCAAGGTGAAAAACTGTTTTTT CASSLGGQGEKLFF
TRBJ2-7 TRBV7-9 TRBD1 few TGTGCCAGCAGCTCGGGACAGGGAGATTACGAGCAGTACTTC CASSSGQGDYEQYF
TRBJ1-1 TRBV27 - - TGTGCCAGCAGTTTTTCAGGCCATGAAGCTTTCTTT CASSFSGHEAFF
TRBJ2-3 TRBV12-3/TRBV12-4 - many TGTGCCAGCAGTTTAGTTGGTAGCCGGGCTTCAGATACGCAGTATTTT CASSLVGSRASDTQYF
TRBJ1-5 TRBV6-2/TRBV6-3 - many TGTGCCAGCGGCCGGGCAACTAATCAGCCCCAGCATTTT CASGRATNQPQHF
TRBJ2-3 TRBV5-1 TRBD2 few TGCGCCAGCACCGCGGGGGGGCAGACCGGCACAGATACGCAGTATTTT CASTAGGQTGTDTQYF
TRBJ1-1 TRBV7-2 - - TGTGCCAGCAGCCCAGGTGTAGGAACGGTCGGTTTCTTT CASSPGVGTVGFF
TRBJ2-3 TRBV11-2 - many TGTGCCAGCAGCTCCTCGGATACGCAGTATTTT CASSSSDTQYF
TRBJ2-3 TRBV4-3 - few TGCGCCAGCAGCCAAGACTTGGCGACAGATACGCAGTATTTT CASSQDLATDTQYF
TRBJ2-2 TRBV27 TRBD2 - TGTGCCAGCAAGACTAGCGGGAGGGCCGAAATTAACACCGGGGAGCTGTTTTTT CASKTSGRAEINTGELFF
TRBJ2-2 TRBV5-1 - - TGCGCCAGCAGCTTAATTCCCGGGACGGGCGTTACGAACACCGGGGAGCTGTTTTTT CASSLIPGTGVTNTGELFF
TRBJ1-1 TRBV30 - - TGTGCCTGGAGCGCCGGGGGCACTGAAGCTTTCTTT CAWSAGGTEAFF
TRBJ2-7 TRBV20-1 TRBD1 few TGCAGTGCTAGAGAGCCCTTTGTAGACAGGGGGTACGAGCAGTACTTC CSAREPFVDRGYEQYF
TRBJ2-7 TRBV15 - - TGTGCCACCAGCAGAGATAGTGGCGGGGCGTCGGCGGACGAGCAGTACTTC CATSRDSGGASADEQYF
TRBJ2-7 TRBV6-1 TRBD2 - TGTGCCAGCAGTATGCGGGGGGCCTTCTCCTACGAGCAGTACTTC CASSMRGAFSYEQYF
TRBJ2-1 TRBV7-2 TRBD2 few TGTGCCAGCAGCTTGGGACTAGCGGGAACAAACAATGAGCAGTTCTTC CASSLGLAGTNNEQFF
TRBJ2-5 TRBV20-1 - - TGCAGTGCTAGAAGGCCCGGTAGATTACAAGAGACCCAGTACTTC CSARRPGRLQETQYF
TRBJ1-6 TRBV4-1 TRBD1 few TGCGCCAGCAGCCACCCGGACAGGGGTTGGAATTCACCCCTCCACTTT CASSHPDRGWNSPLHF
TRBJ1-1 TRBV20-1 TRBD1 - TGCAGTGCGCGGACAGGGTCTGGCACTGAAGCTTTCTTT CSARTGSGTEAFF
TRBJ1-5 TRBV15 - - TGTGCCACCAGCACCTCCGGATCCAATCAGCCCCAGCATTTT CATSTSGSNQPQHF
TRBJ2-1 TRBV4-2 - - TGTGCCAGCAGCCAAGCAGCGGAGTCAAGGGAGCAGTTCTTC CASSQAAESREQFF
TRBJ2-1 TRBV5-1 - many TGCGCCAGCAGCTTACTCCGGGACGGGCAGTTCTTC CASSLLRDGQFF
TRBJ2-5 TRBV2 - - TGTGCCAGCAGTTGGGATGACCGGAAGACCCAGTACTTC CASSWDDRKTQYF
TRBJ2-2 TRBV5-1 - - TGCGCCGGCAGCCCCGGGACTCTCGCGAACACCGGGGAGCTGTTTTTT CAGSPGTLANTGELFF
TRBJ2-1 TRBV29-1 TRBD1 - TGCAGCGTCCGAGGTGGGGACAGGGGTTACAATGAGCAGTTCTTC CSVRGGDRGYNEQFF
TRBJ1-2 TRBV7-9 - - TGTGCCAGCAGCTTAGAGGAGGTTTCGGGCTACACCTTC CASSLEEVSGYTF
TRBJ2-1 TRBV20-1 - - TGCAGTGCTTATACCCGACTCGGAAGCTCCTACAATGAGCAGTTCTTC CSAYTRLGSSYNEQFF
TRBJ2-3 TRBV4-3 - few TGCGCCAGCAGCCAAGCTCGGATTCCCACAGATACGCAGTATTTT CASSQARIPTDTQYF
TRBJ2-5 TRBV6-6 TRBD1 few TGTGCCAGCAACGGACAGGGGAAAGAGACCCAGTACTTC CASNGQGKETQYF
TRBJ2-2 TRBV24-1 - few TGTGCCACCAGCGCCGGAGGACAAGTTATAAACACCGGGGAGCTGTTTTTT CATSAGGQVINTGELFF
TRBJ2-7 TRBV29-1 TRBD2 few TGCAGCGTTGGAGTAGGGGGCCTAGCGGGGGCTTCCTACGAGCAGTACTTC CSVGVGGLAGASYEQYF
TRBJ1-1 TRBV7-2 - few TGTGCCAGCAGATGGGACGGTTTAGCCGGGTCTGAAGCTTTCTTT CASRWDGLAGSEAFF